What follows are 26 T cell receptor beta chains derived from one specimen sequenced in a study of cytomegalovirus exposure and HLA in healthy donors. The PCR contained 60 Vbeta and 13 Jbeta primers. Clones were read by immunoSEQ multiplex PCR, and TCRdb kept only the in-frame ones, dropping some. The data contain approximately 190,000 clones, around three quarters of them singletons. Source material: PBMCs. These receptors all come from a woman aged 30 to 39 in good health and CMV-seropositive.

This clone was detected once. The chain joins TRBV9 to TRBJ2-2, with 7 positions matching TRBD2. CDR1 and CDR2 (germline): SGDLS, YYNGEE. The CDR3 runs 18 residues. The V and J ends lost 4 bases and 0 bases, in that order; junction bases with no gene match: 12. The CDR3 DNA reads as TGTGCCAGCAGCCTGTCCGGAGATGCGGGGGCGAACACCGGGGAGCTGTTTTTT. Translating gives CASSLSGDAGANTGELFF.

This chain links TRBV29-1 with TRBJ2-7, with 8 bases that match TRBD1. Germline assignment: CDR1 SQVTM and CDR2 ANQGSEA. The CDR3 is made up of 14 amino acids. Trimming at V came to 1 base and at J to 6 bases, leaving 8 bases not matched to a gene. CDR3 sequence reads: CSVEVGQGAFEQYF. CDR3 in DNA: TGCAGCGTTGAAGTAGGCCAGGGGGCATTCGAGCAGTACTTC.

The V call is TRBV28, the J call TRBJ1-3; 7 bases line up with TRBD1. The CDR3 has 18 amino acids. The J segment lost 0 bases and the V segment lost 4 bases, leaving 12 bases of the junction unmatched. Germline-derived CDR1 and CDR2 are MDHEN and SYDVKM. Here the CDR3 DNA reads TGTGCCAGCAGTTCCTGGACAGGCAAGCGTTCCTCTGGAAACACCATATATTTT. It translates to CASSSWTGKRSSGNTIYF.

The CDR3 DNA sequence: TGTGCCAGCAGCTCGGGGACAGGCCGCTCCTACAATGAGCAGTTCTTC. Its translation: CASSSGTGRSYNEQFF. The chain uses TRBV5-4 and TRBJ2-1; TRBD1 matches at 8 bases. This CDR3 contains 16 residues. Germline CDR1 is SGHNT and CDR2 is YYREEE (reference sequence). V gave up 3 bases and J gave up 0 bases; unmatched junction bases: 5.

J is TRBJ1-1 and V is TRBV11-2; possibly TRBD1 for D (5 bases). CDR1 is SGHAT and CDR2 is FQNNGV in the germline V gene. V dropped 6 bases and J dropped 2 bases, with 16 bases sitting between them. The CDR3 extends over 15 amino acids. This CDR3 is CASSFPGGGNTEAFF. CDR3 sequence (DNA): TGTGCCAGCAGTTTCCCGGGCGGGGGAAACACTGAAGCTTTCTTT.

V usage is TRBV2 and J usage is TRBJ2-7; TRBD1 matches at 8 bases. CDR3 length equals 14 residues. J lost 2 bases, V lost 4 bases, and 4 bases had no gene match. Per the germline V gene, CDR1 is SNHLY and CDR2 is FYNNEI. CDR3 in amino acids: CASSVRRGPYEQYF. As DNA, the CDR3 is TGTGCCAGCAGTGTTCGCAGGGGGCCCTACGAGCAGTACTTC.

The J gene is TRBJ1-6, the V gene TRBV5-1, with D unresolved. V was cut by 0 bases and J by 9 bases, with 16 bases left in between. The CDR3 loop spans 16 amino acids. Germline V CDR1 and CDR2: SGHRS, YFSETQ. CDR3 DNA: TGCGCCAGCAGCTTGGCCGGGGAGGGAACGACTTCACCCCTCCACTTT. As protein: CASSLAGEGTTSPLHF.

J is TRBJ2-1 and V is TRBV7-8; possibly TRBD2 for D (6 bases). This CDR3 is 13 amino acids long. In germline, CDR1 is SGHVS, CDR2 FQNEAQ. With 7 bases removed from V and 7 bases from J, the gap between germline ends came to 14 bases. The CDR3 spells CASKGGGANEQFF. In nucleotides, the CDR3 is TGTGCCAGCAAGGGAGGAGGGGCGAATGAGCAGTTCTTC.

The chain joins TRBV9 to TRBJ2-1, with D tentatively TRBD2 (6 bases). Germline CDR1 SGDLS, CDR2 YYNGEE. This CDR3 has 14 residues. V was pared by 5 bases and J by 0 bases, with 9 bases between. CDR3 in amino acids: CASSSGTSYNEQFF. The CDR3 coding sequence is TGTGCCAGCAGTAGCGGTACCTCCTACAATGAGCAGTTCTTC.

The gene calls are TRBV14 and TRBJ1-2; D not certain. The CDR3 length is 13 residues. The V gene lost 4 bases and the J gene lost 2 bases, with 8 bases spanning the gap. Germline loops: CDR1 SGHDN, CDR2 FVKESK. Here the CDR3 DNA reads TGTGCCAGCAGCCGTCCGGGGAACTATGGCTACACCTTC. Translated, it gives CASSRPGNYGYTF.

The sample holds a few counts of this clone. This chain joins TRBV9 and TRBJ1-4; D ambiguous. In germline, CDR1 is SGDLS, CDR2 YYNGEE. V shed 5 bases and J shed 7 bases, with 12 bases lying between them. The CDR3 length is 13 residues. The CDR3 nucleotides are TGTGCCAGCAGTGTTCGGTCGGGTGAAAAACTGTTTTTT. As protein: CASSVRSGEKLFF. The full variable domain, completed using reference TRBV9 and TRBJ1-4, is DSGVTQTPKHLITATGQRVTLRCSPRSGDLSVYWYQQSLDQGLQFLIQYYNGEERAKGNILERFSAQQFPDLHSELNLSSLELGDSALYFCASSVRSGEKLFFGSGTQLSVL.

Here the CDR3 reads CASSIDRGDTEAFF. CDR3 coding DNA: TGTGCCAGCAGCATAGACAGGGGTGACACTGAAGCTTTCTTT. The gene calls are TRBV6-1 and TRBJ1-1, with TRBD1 matching over 8 bases. Per germline, CDR1 MNHNS and CDR2 SASEGT. The CDR3 totals 14 residues. The trim removed 6 bases at V and 3 bases at J, leaving 6 bases unmatched.

J is TRBJ2-2 and V is TRBV4-1, with 10 bases lining up with TRBD2. CDR1 is MGHRA, CDR2 YSYEKL, per germline. The CDR3 has 16 amino acids. V lost 3 bases, J lost 3 bases, and 4 bases stayed unmatched. The CDR3 protein is CASSHRAGGDTGELFF. Here the CDR3 DNA reads TGCGCCAGCAGCCATAGAGCGGGGGGGGACACCGGGGAGCTGTTTTTT.

The V gene is TRBV15, the J gene TRBJ1-2; 10 nucleotides line up with TRBD1. V dropped 3 bases and J dropped 4; count of bases not matched to a gene: 5. Germline CDR1 and CDR2: LNHNV and YYDKDF (reference sequence). This CDR3 is built from 15 residues. The CDR3 loop is CATSSDRDRGYGYTF. The CDR3 coding sequence is TGTGCCACCAGCAGTGACCGGGACAGGGGCTATGGCTACACCTTC.

This chain uses TRBV11-3 with TRBJ1-1; D unresolved. Trimming pared 5 bases from V and 11 bases from J, leaving 18 bases between. This CDR3 is built from 13 residues. Germline V gene data show CDR1 as SGHNT and CDR2 as YENEEA. In DNA form, the CDR3 reads TGTGCCAGCAGCCCCGCTGGAGTTGTGAGGGCTTTCTTT. Its translation is CASSPAGVVRAFF.

The table lists this clone with a few counts. The chain carries TRBV23-1 and TRBJ1-5; possibly TRBD1 for D (5 bases). TRBV23-1 is reported as an ORF; its role is uncertain. The CDR3 has 15 amino acids. The germline V and J ends were trimmed by 5 bases and 3 bases, with 14 bases remaining between them. CDR3 region: CASSCLGRDNQPQHF. CDR3 nucleotide sequence: TGCGCCAGCAGTTGTCTTGGCAGGGACAATCAGCCCCAGCATTTT.

The rearrangement links TRBV6-1 to TRBJ1-2; D is undetermined. Germline CDR1 MNHNS, CDR2 SASEGT. The V and J ends lost 6 bases and 7 bases respectively, with 9 bases between them. This CDR3 is built from 11 residues. This CDR3 reads CASSPGFGYTF. The CDR3 nucleotides read TGTGCCAGCAGCCCGGGGTTTGGCTACACCTTC.

The chain recombines TRBV28 with TRBJ1-1, with TRBD1 matching over 9 bases. With V trimmed by 3 bases and J by 1 base, 18 bases remained unmatched. The CDR3 length is 20 residues. Per germline, CDR1 MDHEN and CDR2 SYDVKM. The CDR3 DNA reads as TGTGCCAGCAGTTTGCCTCATTCCTTCCGGGACAGGGTATGGAACACTGAAGCTTTCTTT. Its protein product is CASSLPHSFRDRVWNTEAFF.

This clone was seen more than once but under ten times. The chain combines TRBV7-9 with TRBJ1-2; 7 bases are shared with TRBD1. Germline values: CDR1 SEHNR, CDR2 FQNEAQ (reference sequence). Losses at the gene ends were 1 base for V and 0 bases for J; bases not matched to a gene: 5. This CDR3 region has 16 residues. The chain's CDR3 is CASSLGGTDSNYGYTF. The CDR3 DNA reads as TGTGCCAGCAGCTTAGGCGGGACAGATTCTAACTATGGCTACACCTTC.

The V call is TRBV29-1, the J call TRBJ1-1, with D possibly TRBD1 on 6 matching bases. Germline V gene sequence: CDR1 SQVTM, CDR2 ANQGSEA. V shed 7 bases and J shed 13 bases, with 19 bases lying between them. The CDR3 is made up of 11 amino acids. CDR3 residues: CSDIRGGLGFF. CDR3 DNA sequence: TGCAGCGACATCCGGGGGGGGCTTGGTTTCTTT.

The chain is built from TRBV6-4 and TRBJ1-5; 7 bases are shared with TRBD1. V trimming: 6 bases; J trimming: 6 bases; junction bases outside the gene matches: 8. The CDR3 runs 14 residues. The germline V gene encodes CDR1 MRHNA and CDR2 SNTAGT. The CDR3 here is CASRPDRDSQPQHF. The CDR3 coding sequence is TGTGCCAGCAGACCTGACAGGGACTCTCAGCCCCAGCATTTT.

The chain links TRBV2 to TRBJ2-1; 7 bases match TRBD2. CDR1 is SNHLY and CDR2 is FYNNEI in the germline V gene. V lost 8 bases, J lost 0 bases, and 13 bases stayed unmatched. CDR3 length: 17 residues. CDR3 coding DNA: TGTGCCAGCGTCCCGTGGGTGGGAGGGAGCTCCTACAATGAGCAGTTCTTC. Protein sequence: CASVPWVGGSSYNEQFF.

CDR3 in DNA: TGCAGTGCGGTCAGGGTCACTGAAGCTTTCTTT. This codes for CSAVRVTEAFF. The gene calls are TRBV20-1 and TRBJ1-1, with TRBD1 as a possible D gene (5 bases). CDR3 length: 11 residues. Trimming removed 6 bases from V and 4 bases from J, with 9 bases in between. Germline V gene sequence: CDR1 DFQATT, CDR2 SNEGSKA (reference sequence).

The chain is built from TRBV2 and TRBJ2-7; the match to TRBD1 covers 12 bases. CDR1 is SNHLY and CDR2 is FYNNEI in the germline V gene. Unmatched junction bases numbered 4, after V lost 5 bases and J lost 5 bases. This CDR3 contains 14 residues. The CDR3 bases are TGTGCCAGCAGTAAGGGACAGGGGGCCCACGAGCAGTACTTC. Protein sequence: CASSKGQGAHEQYF.

The rearrangement joins TRBV29-1 to TRBJ1-1, with TRBD1 matching over 9 bases. V lost 7 bases to trimming and J lost 2 bases; unmatched junction nucleotides: 11. CDR1 and CDR2 from the germline V gene are SQVTM and ANQGSEA. The CDR3 length is 15 residues. The CDR3 DNA sequence: TGCAGCGCTGGGACAGGGCCCCAGTTAAACACTGAAGCTTTCTTT. Its translation is CSAGTGPQLNTEAFF.

Turning to this clone: Additional DNA sequences in this sample encode the identical CDR3. The chain is built from TRBV27 and TRBJ2-7; 7 positions match TRBD1. CDR1 is MNHEY, CDR2 SMNVEV, per germline (reference sequence). J was trimmed by 6 bases and V by 5 bases; bases with no gene match: 7. The CDR3 totals 13 residues. The CDR3 is CASSPGQVTEQYF. CDR3 coding DNA: TGTGCCAGCAGTCCAGGACAGGTAACCGAGCAGTACTTC.